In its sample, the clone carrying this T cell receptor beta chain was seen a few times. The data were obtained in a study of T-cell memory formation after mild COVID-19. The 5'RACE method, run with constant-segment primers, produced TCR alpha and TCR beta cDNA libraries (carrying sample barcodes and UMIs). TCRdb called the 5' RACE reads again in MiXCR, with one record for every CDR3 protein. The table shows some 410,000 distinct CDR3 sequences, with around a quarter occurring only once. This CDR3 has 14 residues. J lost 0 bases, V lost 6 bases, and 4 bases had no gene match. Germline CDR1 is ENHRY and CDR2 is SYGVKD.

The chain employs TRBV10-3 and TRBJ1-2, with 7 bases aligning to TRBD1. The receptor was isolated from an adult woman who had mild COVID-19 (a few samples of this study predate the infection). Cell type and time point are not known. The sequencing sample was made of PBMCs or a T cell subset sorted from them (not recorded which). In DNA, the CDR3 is TGTGCCATCAGGCAGACAGGGTCTAACTATGGCTACACCTTC. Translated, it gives CAIRQTGSNYGYTF.